A single sample is the source of the 5 T cell receptor beta chains below, sequenced in a study of cytomegalovirus exposure and HLA in healthy donors. PCR used 60 Vbeta primers and 13 Jbeta primers. This table comes from immunoSEQ multiplex PCR, and its TCRdb copy is limited to in-frame clones, with some not included. Of some 190,000 clones in the sample, approximately 86% were seen once. Sequencing was performed on PBMCs. The receptors here all came from a woman under 30 in good health and CMV-seronegative.

This clone was seen more than once but under ten times. The chain uses TRBV5-1 and TRBJ1-1; 7 nucleotides line up with TRBD1. CDR1 and CDR2 (germline): SGHRS, YFSETQ. The CDR3 is 16 residues long. V shed 0 bases, J shed 6 bases, and the junction held 11 bases outside the gene matches. The DNA of the CDR3 is TGCGCCAGCAGCTTGGAGACAGGGAGTTTGGTAGCTGAAGCTTTCTTT. Protein: CASSLETGSLVAEAFF.

The chain uses TRBV5-1 and TRBJ2-7, with TRBD1 matching over 7 bases. Germline CDR1 reads SGHRS; CDR2 reads YFSETQ. The CDR3 length is 14 residues. With V trimmed by 5 bases and J by 2 bases, 7 bases remained unmatched. CDR3 protein: CASRQGTATYEQYF. In DNA, the CDR3 is TGCGCCAGCAGACAGGGGACAGCTACCTACGAGCAGTACTTC.

The chain carries TRBV6-1 and TRBJ1-1; TRBD1 aligns across 8 bases. The CDR3 consists of 13 residues. The germline V gene encodes CDR1 MNHNS and CDR2 SASEGT. V was clipped by 3 bases and J by 8 bases; unmatched bases: 5. CDR3 sequence: CASSEGTGLEAFF. The DNA for the CDR3 is TGTGCCAGCAGTGAGGGGACAGGTTTGGAAGCTTTCTTT.

V gene TRBV15 combines with J gene TRBJ2-2; D may be TRBD2 (6 bases). The V and J ends lost 8 bases and 5 bases respectively, with 15 bases between them. The CDR3 is made up of 14 amino acids. Germline CDR1 LNHNV, CDR2 YYDKDF (reference sequence). CDR3 bases: TGTGCCACCCTCCGGGACTTCAATACCGGGGAGCTGTTTTTT. The encoded protein is CATLRDFNTGELFF. Based on the CDR3 plus reference TRBV15 and TRBJ2-2, the full variable domain is DAMVIQNPRYQVTQFGKPVTLSCSQTLNHNVMYWYQQKSSQAPKLLFHYYDKDFNNEADTPDNFQSRRPNTSFCFLDIRSPGLGDTAMYLCATLRDFNTGELFFGEGSRLTVL.

V is TRBV28 and J is TRBJ2-7; 11 bases are shared with TRBD2. CDR3 length equals 15 residues. The V gene end was trimmed by 4 bases and the J gene end by 2 bases; junction bases not matched to a gene: 4. CDR1 and CDR2 from the germline V gene are MDHEN and SYDVKM. The chain's CDR3 is CASSSSSGGAYEQYF. CDR3 DNA: TGTGCCAGCAGTTCCAGTAGCGGGGGGGCCTACGAGCAGTACTTC.